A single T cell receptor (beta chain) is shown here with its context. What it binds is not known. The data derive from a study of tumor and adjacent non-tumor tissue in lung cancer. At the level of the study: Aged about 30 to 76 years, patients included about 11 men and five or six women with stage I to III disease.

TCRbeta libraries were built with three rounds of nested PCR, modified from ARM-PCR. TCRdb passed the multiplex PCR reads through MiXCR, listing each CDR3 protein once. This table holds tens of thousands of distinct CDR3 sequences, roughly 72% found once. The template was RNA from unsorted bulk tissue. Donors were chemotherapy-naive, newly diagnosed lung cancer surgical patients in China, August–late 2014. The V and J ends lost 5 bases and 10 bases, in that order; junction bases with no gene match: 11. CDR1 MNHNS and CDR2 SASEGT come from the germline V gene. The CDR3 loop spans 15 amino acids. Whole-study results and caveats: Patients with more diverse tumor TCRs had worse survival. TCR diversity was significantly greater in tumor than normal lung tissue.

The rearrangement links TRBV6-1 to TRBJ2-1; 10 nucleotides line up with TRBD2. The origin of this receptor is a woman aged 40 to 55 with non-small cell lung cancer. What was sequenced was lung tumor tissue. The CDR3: CASSPCLAGVGEQFF. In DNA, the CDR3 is TGTGCCAGCAGTCCGTGTCTAGCGGGAGTAGGCGAGCAGTTCTTC.